These 18 T cell receptor beta chains came from one sample sequenced in a study of cytomegalovirus exposure and HLA in healthy donors. The study ran its PCR with 60 Vbeta and 13 Jbeta primers. Profiling relied on immunoSEQ multiplex PCR, and the TCRdb table lists in-frame clones only, not all of them. This repertoire comprises tens of thousands of clones; its ten largest clones make up approximately 2.9%. Sequencing was carried out using PBMCs. These receptors all stem from a middle-aged man in good health and CMV-seronegative.

The V gene is TRBV9, the J gene TRBJ2-2, with TRBD1 identical over 7 bases. Losses at the gene ends were 8 bases for V and 0 bases for J; bases not matched to a gene: 4. In germline, CDR1 is SGDLS, CDR2 YYNGEE. The CDR3 runs 14 residues. The CDR3 here is CASGDSTNTGELFF. CDR3 coding DNA: TGTGCCAGTGGGGACAGCACGAACACCGGGGAGCTGTTTTTT.

V is TRBV25-1 and J is TRBJ2-3, with a weak D call TRBD2 (6 bases). The CDR3 runs 15 residues. Per the germline V gene, CDR1 is MGHDK and CDR2 is SYGVNS. V was shortened by 2 bases and J by 3 bases, with 12 bases between the two germline ends. The CDR3 is CASSEPGEVTDTQYF. As DNA, the CDR3 is TGTGCCAGCAGTGAACCCGGGGAGGTAACAGATACGCAGTATTTT.

On this clone: The junction and the germline gene differ at one end; a read error may be behind it. V gene TRBV5-6 combines with J gene TRBJ1-1; the D gene is possibly TRBD1 (5 bases). CDR1 is SGHDT and CDR2 is YYEEEE in the germline V gene. The CDR3 loop spans 15 amino acids. The CDR3 here is CASNLRRMGGTEVFF. CDR3 DNA: TGTGCCAGCAACCTTAGGCGGATGGGGGGAACTGAAGTTTTCTTT.

The V gene is TRBV28, the J gene TRBJ2-7; 8 bases align to TRBD2. This CDR3 comprises 17 residues. With V trimmed by 4 bases and J by 2 bases, 13 bases remained unmatched. The germline CDR1 and CDR2 sequences are MDHEN and SYDVKM. CDR3 region: CASSSDAGGQLTYEQYF. The CDR3 DNA follows: TGTGCCAGCAGTTCGGATGCGGGAGGACAGCTTACCTACGAGCAGTACTTC.

The chain combines TRBV14 with TRBJ2-2; D remains unclear. V lost 2 bases, J lost 7 bases, and 17 bases lay in between. In germline, CDR1 is SGHDN, CDR2 FVKESK. The CDR3 runs to 16 residues. CDR3 residues: CASSQRLSSTGGELFF. CDR3 DNA sequence: TGTGCCAGCAGCCAACGACTTAGTAGTACGGGCGGGGAGCTGTTTTTT.

The chain links TRBV13 to TRBJ2-7, with 7 bases fitting TRBD1. Per the germline V gene, CDR1 is PRHDT and CDR2 is FYEKMQ (reference sequence). The CDR3 has 15 amino acids. V lost 5 bases to trimming and J lost 1 base; unmatched junction nucleotides: 8. In DNA form, the CDR3 reads TGTGCCAGCAGCACCGGGGACAGCGAATCCTACGAGCAGTACTTC. This translates into CASSTGDSESYEQYF. Full variable domain (missing parts from reference TRBV13 and TRBJ2-7): AAGVIQSPRHLIKEKRETATLKCYPIPRHDTVYWYQQGPGQDPQFLISFYEKMQSDKGSIPDRFSAQQFSDYHSELNMSSLELGDSALYFCASSTGDSESYEQYFGPGTRLTVT.

This sequence joins TRBV9 and TRBJ2-7; 9 bases match TRBD2. CDR3 size: 14 residues. After removal of 7 bases from V and 5 bases from J, the junction contained 10 bases not matched to a gene. CDR1 and CDR2 from the germline V gene are SGDLS and YYNGEE. CDR3 region: CASPGSGGSDEQYF. CDR3 coding DNA: TGTGCCAGCCCAGGTAGCGGGGGATCTGACGAGCAGTACTTC.

The V gene is TRBV7-9, the J gene TRBJ1-6; tentative D call: TRBD1 (5 bases). CDR1 and CDR2 (germline): SEHNR, FQNEAQ (reference sequence). The CDR3 length is 16 residues. Trimming left V 7 bases short and J 8 bases short, with 21 bases between. The CDR3 reads CASTLEGRGRDSPLHF. For the CDR3, the DNA is TGTGCCAGCACCCTCGAGGGGAGGGGACGGGATTCACCCCTCCACTTT.

The rearrangement joins TRBV19 to TRBJ1-1; 10 bases agree with TRBD1. With 4 bases clipped from V and 5 bases from J, the junction kept 7 bases outside the gene matches. The CDR3 is 15 residues long. Germline CDR1 reads LNHDA; CDR2 reads SQIVND (reference sequence). Written as DNA, the CDR3 is TGTGCCAGTAGTACACGGGACAGGGGCGCAACTGAAGCTTTCTTT. Its translation is CASSTRDRGATEAFF.

J is TRBJ2-2 and V is TRBV28; D possibly corresponds to TRBD2 (6 bases). V was trimmed by 4 bases and J by 2 bases, leaving 8 bases between them. Per germline, CDR1 MDHEN and CDR2 SYDVKM. This CDR3 is 14 amino acids long. Here the CDR3 reads CASSYGGNTGELFF. CDR3 in DNA: TGTGCCAGCAGTTACGGGGGAAACACCGGGGAGCTGTTTTTT.

This chain connects TRBV30 to TRBJ1-5, with a possible D match to TRBD1 (5 bases). Looked up from germline, CDR1 is GTSNPN and CDR2 is SVGIG (reference sequence). The CDR3 contains 15 residues. V gave up 0 bases and J gave up 6 bases, with 15 bases separating them. Written as DNA, the CDR3 is TGTGCCTGGAGTGTACCGGCAGGGATCGGTCAGCCCCAGCATTTT. This codes for CAWSVPAGIGQPQHF.

V usage is TRBV2 and J usage is TRBJ2-3; TRBD2 aligns across 13 bases. Germline-derived CDR1 and CDR2 are SNHLY and FYNNEI. CDR3 length: 16 amino acids. With V trimmed by 6 bases and J by 2 bases, 5 bases remained unmatched. The CDR3 spells CASRRLAGGITDTQYF. CDR3 DNA sequence: TGTGCCAGCAGGCGACTAGCGGGGGGAATCACAGATACGCAGTATTTT.

The chain combines TRBV28 with TRBJ1-2; 10 nucleotides align to TRBD1. This CDR3 is built from 15 residues. CDR1 and CDR2 (germline): MDHEN, SYDVKM. The V gene end was trimmed by 6 bases and the J gene end by 4 bases; junction bases not matched to a gene: 8. The DNA of the CDR3 is TGTGCCAGCAGCTCTCCTGGGGACAGGGGCTATGGCTACACCTTC. Protein product: CASSSPGDRGYGYTF.

The chain uses TRBV6-5 and TRBJ2-7; D ambiguous. CDR3 length: 14 residues. The ends were cut back, 0 bases at V and 2 bases at J, with 8 bases in the middle. The germline CDR1 and CDR2 sequences are MNHEY and SVGAGI. CDR3 nucleotides: TGTGCCAGCAGTTACTCCGCAGGCCCCTACGAGCAGTACTTC. It specifies CASSYSAGPYEQYF.

The rearrangement joins TRBV28 to TRBJ2-7, with 9 bases matching TRBD1. The CDR3 loop spans 14 amino acids. The germline CDR1 and CDR2 sequences are MDHEN and SYDVKM. With V trimmed by 6 bases and J by 5 bases, 8 bases remained unmatched. The CDR3: CASSQGTGRHEQYF. CDR3 sequence (DNA): TGTGCCAGCAGCCAGGGGACAGGGAGGCACGAGCAGTACTTC.

The gene calls are TRBV28 and TRBJ1-3; no firm D call. This CDR3 has 13 amino acids. Germline V CDR1 and CDR2: MDHEN, SYDVKM. The V end was cut by 7 bases, the J end by 0 bases, with 7 bases between. CDR3 sequence (DNA): TGTGCCAGCATTGCGAGCTCTGGAAACACCATATATTTT. This sequence encodes CASIASSGNTIYF.

This chain uses TRBV28 with TRBJ2-7, with D perhaps matching TRBD1 (6 bases). V lost 3 bases to trimming and J lost 1 base, with 16 bases between them. This CDR3 is 16 amino acids long. CDR1 MDHEN and CDR2 SYDVKM come from the germline V gene. The CDR3 reads CASSFWGRAKSYEQYF. CDR3 DNA: TGTGCCAGCAGTTTTTGGGGGCGGGCAAAATCCTACGAGCAGTACTTC.

The rearrangement links TRBV7-3 to TRBJ1-6, with D perhaps TRBD1 (5 bases). This CDR3 is 14 amino acids long. V was shortened by 1 base and J by 8 bases, with 9 bases between the two germline ends. In germline, CDR1 is SGHTA, CDR2 FQGTGA. The CDR3 bases are TGTGCCAGCAGCTTAAAGGGGTGGGATTCACCCCTCCACTTT. Translating gives CASSLKGWDSPLHF.